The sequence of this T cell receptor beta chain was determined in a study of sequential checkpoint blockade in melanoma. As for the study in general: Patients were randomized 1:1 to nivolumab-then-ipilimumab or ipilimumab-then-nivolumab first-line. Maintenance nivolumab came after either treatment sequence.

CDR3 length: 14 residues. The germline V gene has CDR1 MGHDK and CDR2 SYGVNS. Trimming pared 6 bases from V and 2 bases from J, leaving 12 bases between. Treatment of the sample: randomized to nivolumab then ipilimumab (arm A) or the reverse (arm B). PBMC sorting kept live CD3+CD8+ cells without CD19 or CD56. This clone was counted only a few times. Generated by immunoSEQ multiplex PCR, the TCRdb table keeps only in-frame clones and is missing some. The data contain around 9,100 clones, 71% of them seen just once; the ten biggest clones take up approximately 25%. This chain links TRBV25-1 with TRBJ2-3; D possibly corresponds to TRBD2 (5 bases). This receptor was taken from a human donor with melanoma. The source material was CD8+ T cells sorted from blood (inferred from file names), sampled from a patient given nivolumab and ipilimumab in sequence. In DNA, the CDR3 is TGTGCCAGCAGCGGCCCCGGGGACACAGATACGCAGTATTTT. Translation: CASSGPGDTDTQYF.